This T cell receptor beta chain derives from a study of cytomegalovirus exposure and HLA in healthy donors. In the case of this clone: Its antigen is unknown.

Notes on the study in general: The likely origin of a cluster of highly shared sequence variants was a sequencing artifact. Most TCR sequences showed up rarely, but some public TCRs showed up in many donors. The authors later found most CMV-associated TCR beta chains appeared HLA-restricted.

Trimming pared 3 bases from V and 5 bases from J, leaving 23 bases between. Germline CDR1 SGDLS, CDR2 YYNGEE. The CDR3 runs to 18 residues. 60 Vbeta and 13 Jbeta primers were used in PCR. As originally analysed: Tens of millions of unique TCR beta chains, some 10 million of them shared, were counted by a later analysis. Sequencing used immunoSEQ multiplex PCR; TCRdb keeps in-frame clones, though not all of them. V and J calls and clone size follow that table, whereas D and trimming were derived from the DNA. The repertoire holds 95,000 to 150,000 clones, with 80% to 85% as singletons. The sequenced sample was PBMCs. The V gene is TRBV9, the J gene TRBJ2-2; D possibly corresponds to TRBD2 (5 bases). The receptor's source is a man between 25 and 39 years old in good health and CMV-seronegative. CDR3 DNA: TGTGCCAGCAGCGAGCTGGGGAGATTAGAGATGAAGACCGGGGAGCTGTTTTTT. This gives the protein CASSELGRLEMKTGELFF.